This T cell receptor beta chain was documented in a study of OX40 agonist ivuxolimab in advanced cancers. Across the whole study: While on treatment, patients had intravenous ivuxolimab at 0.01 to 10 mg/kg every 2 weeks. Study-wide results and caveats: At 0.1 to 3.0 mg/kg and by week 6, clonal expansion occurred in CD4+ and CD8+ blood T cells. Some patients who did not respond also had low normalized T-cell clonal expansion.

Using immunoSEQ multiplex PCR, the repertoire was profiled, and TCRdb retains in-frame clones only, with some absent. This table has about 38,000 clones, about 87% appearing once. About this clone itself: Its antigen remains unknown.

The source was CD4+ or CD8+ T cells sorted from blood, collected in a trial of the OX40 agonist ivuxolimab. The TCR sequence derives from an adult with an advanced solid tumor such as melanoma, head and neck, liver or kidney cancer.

The CDR3 coding sequence is TGTGCGGGGGGAGAGACCCAGTACTTC. It translates to CAGGETQYF. The chain joins TRBV30 to TRBJ2-5, with D tentatively TRBD2 (6 bases). Germline V gene lookup returns CDR1 GTSNPN and CDR2 SVGIG (reference sequence). The CDR3 runs to 9 residues. Full variable domain (missing parts from reference TRBV30 and TRBJ2-5): SQTIHQWPATLVQPVGSPLSLECTVEGTSNPNLYWYRQAAGRGLQLLFYSVGIGQISSEVPQNLSASRPQDRQFILSSKKLLLSDSGFYLCAGGETQYFGPGTRLLVL.